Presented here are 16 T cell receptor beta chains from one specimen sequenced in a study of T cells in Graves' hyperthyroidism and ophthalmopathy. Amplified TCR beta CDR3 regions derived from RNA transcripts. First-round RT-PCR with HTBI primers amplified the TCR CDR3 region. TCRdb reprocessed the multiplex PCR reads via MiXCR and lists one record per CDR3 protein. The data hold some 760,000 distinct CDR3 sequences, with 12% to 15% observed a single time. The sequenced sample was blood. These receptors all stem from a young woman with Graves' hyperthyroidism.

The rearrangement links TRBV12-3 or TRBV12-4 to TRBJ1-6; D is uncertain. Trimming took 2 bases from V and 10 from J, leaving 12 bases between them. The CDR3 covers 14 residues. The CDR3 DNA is TGTGCCAGCAGTTTAACTAGCGAGAGGTCACCCCTCCACTTT. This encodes CASSLTSERSPLHF.

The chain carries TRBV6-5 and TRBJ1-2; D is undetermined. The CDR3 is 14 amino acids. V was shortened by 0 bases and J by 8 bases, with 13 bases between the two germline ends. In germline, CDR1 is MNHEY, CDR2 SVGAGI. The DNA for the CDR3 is TGTGCCAGCAGTTACTCGAGGTTTAGGGCGGGCTACACCTTC. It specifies CASSYSRFRAGYTF.

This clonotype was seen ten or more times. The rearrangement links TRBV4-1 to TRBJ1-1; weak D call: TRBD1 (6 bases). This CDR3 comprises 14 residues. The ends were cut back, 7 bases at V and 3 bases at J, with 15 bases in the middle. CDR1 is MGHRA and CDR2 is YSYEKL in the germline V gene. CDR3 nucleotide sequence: TGCGCCAGCAAATCCGAACAGGGAGACACTGAAGCTTTCTTT. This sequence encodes CASKSEQGDTEAFF.

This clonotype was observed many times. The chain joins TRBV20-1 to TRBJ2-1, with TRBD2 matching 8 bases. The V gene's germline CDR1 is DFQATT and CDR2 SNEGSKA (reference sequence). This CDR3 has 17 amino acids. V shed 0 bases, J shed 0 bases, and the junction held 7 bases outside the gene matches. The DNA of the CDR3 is TGCAGTGCTAGAGATCGGAAGCGGGAGAGCTCCTACAATGAGCAGTTCTTC. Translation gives CSARDRKRESSYNEQFF.

CDR3: CASSLLAGGPSGKSGELFF. CDR3 DNA sequence: TGTGCCAGCAGCCTGCTAGCGGGAGGGCCTTCTGGGAAAAGCGGGGAGCTGTTTTTT. The gene calls are TRBV7-3 and TRBJ2-2; 12 bases map to TRBD2. The junction had 17 bases not matched to a gene; V was cut back by 5 bases and J by 7 bases. Germline CDR1 SGHTA, CDR2 FQGTGA. The CDR3 has 19 residues.

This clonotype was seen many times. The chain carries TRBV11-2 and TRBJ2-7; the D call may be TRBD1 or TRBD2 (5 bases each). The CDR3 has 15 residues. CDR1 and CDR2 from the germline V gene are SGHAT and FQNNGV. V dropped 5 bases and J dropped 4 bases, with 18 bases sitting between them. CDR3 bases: TGTGCCAGCAGCCTACCGGGACCAAACCTTTACGAGCAGTACTTC. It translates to CASSLPGPNLYEQYF.

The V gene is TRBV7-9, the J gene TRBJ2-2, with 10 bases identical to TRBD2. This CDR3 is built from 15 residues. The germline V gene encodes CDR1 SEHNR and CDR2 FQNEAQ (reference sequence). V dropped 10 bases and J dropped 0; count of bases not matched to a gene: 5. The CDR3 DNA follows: TGTGCCACCACAACTAGCGGGGCGAACACCGGGGAGCTGTTTTTT. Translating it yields CATTTSGANTGELFF.

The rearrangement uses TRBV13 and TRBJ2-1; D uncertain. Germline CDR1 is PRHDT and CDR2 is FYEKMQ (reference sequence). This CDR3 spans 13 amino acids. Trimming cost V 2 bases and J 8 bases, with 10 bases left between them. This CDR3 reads CASSLFVLDEQFF. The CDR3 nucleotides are TGTGCCAGCAGCTTATTTGTACTGGATGAGCAGTTCTTC.

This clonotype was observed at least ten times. The CDR3 nucleotides read TGTGCCTGGAGTTATGTCGGAGGGATCTACGAGCAGTACTTC. As protein: CAWSYVGGIYEQYF. V is TRBV30 and J is TRBJ2-7, with D perhaps matching TRBD2 (6 bases). CDR1 is GTSNPN, CDR2 SVGIG, per germline (reference sequence). The CDR3 is 14 residues long. V lost 2 bases to trimming and J lost 3 bases, with 14 bases between them.

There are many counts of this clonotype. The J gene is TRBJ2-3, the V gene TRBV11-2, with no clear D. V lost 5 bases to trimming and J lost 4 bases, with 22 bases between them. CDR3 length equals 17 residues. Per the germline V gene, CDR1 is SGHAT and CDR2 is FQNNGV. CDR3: CASSQEILVYSADTQYF. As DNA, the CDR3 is TGTGCCAGCAGCCAAGAGATATTAGTGTATTCCGCAGATACGCAGTATTTT.

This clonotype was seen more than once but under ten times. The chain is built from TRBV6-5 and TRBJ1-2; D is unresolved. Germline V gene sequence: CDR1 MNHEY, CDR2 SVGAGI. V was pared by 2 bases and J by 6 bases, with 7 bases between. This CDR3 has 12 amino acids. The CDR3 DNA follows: TGTGCCAGCAGTTACCCCGAACATGGCTACACCTTC. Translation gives CASSYPEHGYTF.

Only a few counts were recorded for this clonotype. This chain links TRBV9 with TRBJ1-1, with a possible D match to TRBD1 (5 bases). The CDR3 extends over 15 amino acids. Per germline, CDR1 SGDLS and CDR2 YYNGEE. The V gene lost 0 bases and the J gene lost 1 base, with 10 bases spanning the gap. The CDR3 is CASSVGGGGNTEAFF. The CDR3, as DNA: TGTGCCAGCAGCGTAGGGGGTGGGGGGAACACTGAAGCTTTCTTT.

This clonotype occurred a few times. Written as DNA, the CDR3 is TGCGCCAGCAGCCCGACAGGGATCGGCACAGATACGCAGTATTTT. This encodes CASSPTGIGTDTQYF. V usage is TRBV4-3 and J usage is TRBJ2-3, with 7 bases that match TRBD1. This CDR3 is 15 amino acids long. Germline loops: CDR1 LGHNA, CDR2 YSLEER. Unmatched junction bases numbered 5, after V lost 4 bases and J lost 1 base.

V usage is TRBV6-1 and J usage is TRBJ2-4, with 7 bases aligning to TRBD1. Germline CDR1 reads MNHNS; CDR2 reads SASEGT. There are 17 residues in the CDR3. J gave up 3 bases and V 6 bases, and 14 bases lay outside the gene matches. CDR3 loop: CASRTGYSEMGKNIQYF. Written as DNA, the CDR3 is TGTGCCAGCAGGACAGGGTACAGCGAGATGGGCAAAAACATTCAGTACTTC.

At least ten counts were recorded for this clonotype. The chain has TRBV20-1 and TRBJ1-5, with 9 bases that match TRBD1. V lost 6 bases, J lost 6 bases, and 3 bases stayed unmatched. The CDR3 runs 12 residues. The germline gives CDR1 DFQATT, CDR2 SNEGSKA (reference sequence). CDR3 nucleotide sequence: TGCAGTGCCACGACAGGGGGTCAGCCCCAGCATTTT. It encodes CSATTGGQPQHF.

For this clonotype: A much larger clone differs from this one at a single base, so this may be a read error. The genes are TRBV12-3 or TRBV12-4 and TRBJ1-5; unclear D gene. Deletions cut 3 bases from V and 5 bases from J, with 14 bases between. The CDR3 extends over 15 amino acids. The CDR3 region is CASSLSTHLDQPQHF. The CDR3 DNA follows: TGTGCCAGCAGTTTGAGTACTCACCTCGATCAGCCCCAGCATTTT.